Below, 9 T cell receptor beta chains from the same sample are listed, as sequenced in a study of shared clonotypes between healthy human individuals. Assay used: immunoSEQ multiplex PCR; TCRdb lists only in-frame clones, some missing. Of approximately 460,000 clones listed, approximately 71% are singletons. The source material was PBMCs. The receptors stem from a woman aged 40 to 55 in good health. Some clones in this sample may be carry-over from other donors' samples.

The chain links TRBV5-4 to TRBJ2-7; TRBD1 or TRBD2 may be the D gene (6 bases each). This CDR3 region has 15 residues. Trimming removed 4 bases from V and 2 bases from J, with 16 bases in between. Germline V gene lookup returns CDR1 SGHNT and CDR2 YYREEE (reference sequence). The CDR3 spells CASSPGEEVAYEQYF. The CDR3 DNA is TGTGCCAGCAGCCCAGGGGAGGAGGTCGCCTACGAGCAGTACTTC.

This clone appeared once. The chain is built from TRBV19 and TRBJ2-3, with no clear D. CDR3 length: 16 residues. Germline assignment: CDR1 LNHDA and CDR2 SQIVND (reference sequence). The germline V and J ends were trimmed by 6 bases and 2 bases, with 18 bases remaining between them. CDR3 coding DNA: TGTGCCAGTAGATCCCAAATTTTTTCCCTCACAGATACGCAGTATTTT. Translating gives CASRSQIFSLTDTQYF. Full variable domain (remainder filled in from reference TRBV19 and TRBJ2-3): DGGITQSPKYLFRKEGQNVTLSCEQNLNHDAMYWYRQDPGQGLRLIYYSQIVNDFQKGDIAEGYSVSREKKESFPLTVTSAQKNPTAFYLCASRSQIFSLTDTQYFGPGTRLTVL.

This chain connects TRBV19 to TRBJ2-1; 9 positions match TRBD2. The V segment lost 5 bases and the J segment 5 bases; nucleotides outside the gene matches: 13. The CDR3 contains 17 residues. In germline, CDR1 is LNHDA, CDR2 SQIVND (reference sequence). CDR3 sequence reads: CASSSSFSGSTDNEQFF. In DNA form, the CDR3 reads TGTGCCAGTAGTTCCTCCTTTAGCGGGAGTACGGACAATGAGCAGTTCTTC.

V is TRBV7-9 and J is TRBJ2-7; weak D call: TRBD1 (6 bases). Per germline, CDR1 SEHNR and CDR2 FQNEAQ (reference sequence). This CDR3 has 12 residues. V lost 5 bases to trimming and J lost 5 bases, with 10 bases between them. The CDR3: CASSLSGDEQYF. The DNA of the CDR3 is TGTGCCAGCAGCCTGTCAGGGGACGAGCAGTACTTC.

This chain uses TRBV19 with TRBJ2-1; D call uncertain. CDR3 length: 15 amino acids. Trimming took off 0 bases at V and 1 base at J, with 7 bases between the two ends. Germline-derived CDR1 and CDR2 are LNHDA and SQIVND (reference sequence). Here the CDR3 reads CASSIEFSSYNEQFF. DNA for the CDR3: TGTGCCAGTAGTATAGAGTTCAGTTCCTACAATGAGCAGTTCTTC.

This sequence joins TRBV4-2 and TRBJ2-5, with TRBD2 identical over 14 bases. This CDR3 spans 15 amino acids. J was trimmed by 9 bases and V by 5 bases; bases with no gene match: 8. From germline, CDR1 is LGHNA and CDR2 YNFKEQ. The chain's CDR3 is CASSKGLAGGGAQYF. The CDR3 DNA reads as TGTGCCAGCAGCAAAGGACTAGCGGGAGGAGGGGCCCAGTACTTC.

Only a few counts were recorded for this clone. The rearrangement uses TRBV18 and TRBJ1-2; D not certain. The CDR3 covers 15 residues. The germline V gene has CDR1 KGHSH and CDR2 LQKENI. Trimming left V 3 bases short and J 0 bases short, with 11 bases between. This CDR3 reads CASSPRQESNYGYTF. CDR3 nucleotides: TGTGCCAGCTCACCGCGCCAGGAGTCTAACTATGGCTACACCTTC.

The rearrangement links TRBV7-9 to TRBJ1-2; D is undetermined. Trimming took off 5 bases at V and 2 bases at J, with 9 bases between the two ends. This CDR3 is 13 amino acids long. Germline-derived CDR1 and CDR2 are SEHNR and FQNEAQ (reference sequence). In nucleotides, the CDR3 is TGTGCCAGCAGCGAGGACGGAAACTATGGCTACACCTTC. Translated: CASSEDGNYGYTF.

This clone showed up just a few times. The J gene is TRBJ2-3, the V gene TRBV19, with no clear D. V dropped 6 bases and J dropped 5 bases, with 9 bases sitting between them. This CDR3 comprises 12 residues. Germline V gene sequence: CDR1 LNHDA, CDR2 SQIVND (reference sequence). The CDR3 bases are TGTGCCAGTAGCGAATACAGAGATACGCAGTATTTT. It translates to CASSEYRDTQYF. The entire variable domain, with the rest obtained from reference TRBV19 and TRBJ2-3, is as follows: DGGITQSPKYLFRKEGQNVTLSCEQNLNHDAMYWYRQDPGQGLRLIYYSQIVNDFQKGDIAEGYSVSREKKESFPLTVTSAQKNPTAFYLCASSEYRDTQYFGPGTRLTVL.